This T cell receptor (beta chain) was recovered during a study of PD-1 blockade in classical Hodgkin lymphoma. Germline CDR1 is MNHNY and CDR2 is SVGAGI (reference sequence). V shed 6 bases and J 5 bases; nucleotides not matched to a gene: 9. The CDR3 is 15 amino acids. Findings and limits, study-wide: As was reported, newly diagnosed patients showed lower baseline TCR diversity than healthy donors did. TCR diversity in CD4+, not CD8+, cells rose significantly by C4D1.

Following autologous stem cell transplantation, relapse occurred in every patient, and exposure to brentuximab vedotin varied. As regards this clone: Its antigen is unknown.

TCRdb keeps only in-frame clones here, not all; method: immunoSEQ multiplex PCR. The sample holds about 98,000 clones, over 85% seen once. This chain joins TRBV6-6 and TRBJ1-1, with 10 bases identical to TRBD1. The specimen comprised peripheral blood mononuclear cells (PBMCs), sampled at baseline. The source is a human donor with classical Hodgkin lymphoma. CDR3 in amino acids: CASSPTDRGRTEAFF. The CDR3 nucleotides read TGTGCCAGCAGCCCTACTGACAGGGGGCGGACTGAAGCTTTCTTT.